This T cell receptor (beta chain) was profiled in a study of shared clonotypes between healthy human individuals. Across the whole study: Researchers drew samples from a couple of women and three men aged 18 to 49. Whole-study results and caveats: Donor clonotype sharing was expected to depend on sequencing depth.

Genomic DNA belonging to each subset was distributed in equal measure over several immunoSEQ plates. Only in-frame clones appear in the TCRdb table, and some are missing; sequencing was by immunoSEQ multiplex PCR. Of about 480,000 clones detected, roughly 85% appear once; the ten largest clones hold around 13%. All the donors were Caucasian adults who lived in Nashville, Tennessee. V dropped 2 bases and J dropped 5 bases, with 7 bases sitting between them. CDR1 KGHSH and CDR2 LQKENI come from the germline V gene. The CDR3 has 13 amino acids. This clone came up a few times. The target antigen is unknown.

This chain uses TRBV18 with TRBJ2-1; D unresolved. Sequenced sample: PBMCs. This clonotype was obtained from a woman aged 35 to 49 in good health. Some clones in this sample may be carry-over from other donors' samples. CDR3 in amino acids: CASSPFDHNEQFF. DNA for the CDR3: TGTGCCAGCTCACCATTCGATCACAATGAGCAGTTCTTC.